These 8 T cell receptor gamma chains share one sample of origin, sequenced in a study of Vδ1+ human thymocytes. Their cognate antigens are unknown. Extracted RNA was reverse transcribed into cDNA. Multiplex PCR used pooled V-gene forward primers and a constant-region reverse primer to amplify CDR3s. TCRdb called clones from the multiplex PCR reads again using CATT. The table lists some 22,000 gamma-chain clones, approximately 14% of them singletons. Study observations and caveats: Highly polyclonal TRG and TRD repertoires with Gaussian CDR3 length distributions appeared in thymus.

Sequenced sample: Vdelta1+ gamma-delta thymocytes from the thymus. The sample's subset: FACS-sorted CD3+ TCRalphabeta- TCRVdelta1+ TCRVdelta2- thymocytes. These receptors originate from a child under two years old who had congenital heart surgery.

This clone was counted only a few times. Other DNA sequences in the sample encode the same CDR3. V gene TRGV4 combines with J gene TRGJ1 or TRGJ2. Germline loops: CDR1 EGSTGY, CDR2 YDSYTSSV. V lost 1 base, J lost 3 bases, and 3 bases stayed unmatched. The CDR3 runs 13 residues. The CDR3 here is CATWDGRYYKKLF. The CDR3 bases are TGTGCCACCTGGGATGGCCGTTATTATAAGAAACTCTTT.

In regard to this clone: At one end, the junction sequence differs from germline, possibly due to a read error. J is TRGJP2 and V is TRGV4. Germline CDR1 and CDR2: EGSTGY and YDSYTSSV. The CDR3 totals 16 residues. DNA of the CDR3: TGTGCCACCTGGAATGGGATGCGTAGTAGTGATTGGATCAAGACGTTT. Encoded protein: CATWNGMRSSDWIKTF.

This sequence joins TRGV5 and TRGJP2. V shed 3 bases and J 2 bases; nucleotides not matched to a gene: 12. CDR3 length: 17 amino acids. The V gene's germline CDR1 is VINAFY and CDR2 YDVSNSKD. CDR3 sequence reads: CATWDVFGWSSDWIKTF. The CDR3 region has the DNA TGTGCCACCTGGGACGTTTTTGGGTGGAGTAGTGATTGGATCAAGACGTTT.

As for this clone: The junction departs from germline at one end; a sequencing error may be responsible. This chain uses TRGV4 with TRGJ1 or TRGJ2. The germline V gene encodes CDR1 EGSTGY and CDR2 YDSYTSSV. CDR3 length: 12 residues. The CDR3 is CTTWNAYYKKLF. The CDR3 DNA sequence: TGTACCACCTGGAATGCCTATTATAAGAAACTCTTT.

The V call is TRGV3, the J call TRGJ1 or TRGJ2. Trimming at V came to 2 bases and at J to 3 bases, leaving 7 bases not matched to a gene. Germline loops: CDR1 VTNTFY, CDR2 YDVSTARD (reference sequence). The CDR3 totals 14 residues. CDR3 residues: CATWDKGLYYKKLF. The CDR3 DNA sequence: TGTGCCACCTGGGACAAGGGACTTTATTATAAGAAACTCTTT.

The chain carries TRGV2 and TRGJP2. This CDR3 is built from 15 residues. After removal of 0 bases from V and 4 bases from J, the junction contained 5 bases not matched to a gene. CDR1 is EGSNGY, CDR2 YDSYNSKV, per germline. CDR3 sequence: CATWDGPNSDWIKTF. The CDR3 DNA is TGTGCCACCTGGGACGGGCCGAATAGTGATTGGATCAAGACGTTT.

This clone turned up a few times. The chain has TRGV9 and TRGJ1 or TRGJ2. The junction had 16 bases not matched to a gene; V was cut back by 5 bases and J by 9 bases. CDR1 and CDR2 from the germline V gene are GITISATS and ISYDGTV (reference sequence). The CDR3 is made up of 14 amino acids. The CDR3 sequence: CALWGTRKGRKKLF. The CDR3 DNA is TGTGCCTTGTGGGGGACGCGGAAGGGGCGTAAGAAACTCTTT.

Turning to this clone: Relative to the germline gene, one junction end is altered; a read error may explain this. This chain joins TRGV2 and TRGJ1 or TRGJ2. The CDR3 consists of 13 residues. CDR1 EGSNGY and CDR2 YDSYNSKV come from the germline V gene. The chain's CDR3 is CAAWDGQGYKKLF. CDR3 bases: TGTGCCGCCTGGGACGGGCAGGGCTATAAGAAACTCTTT.